The following is a T cell receptor (beta chain) sequence with its context. This CDR3 contains 16 residues. V lost 4 bases and J lost 5, with 20 bases in between. Germline-derived CDR1 and CDR2 are LNHDA and SQIVND (reference sequence). Clones were sequenced by immunoSEQ multiplex PCR, and TCRdb holds only the in-frame ones, with some missing. The repertoire holds 30,000 to 45,000 clones, with 80% to 95% as singletons. The sample comes from a study of T cell changes during pregnancy in multiple sclerosis. This chain links TRBV19 with TRBJ1-2; possibly TRBD1 for D (6 bases). The sequence was collected from a female donor in good health, enrolled as a control in a pregnancy study. The sequencing used CD4+ T cells from peripheral blood mononuclear cells, collected in the third trimester of pregnancy. This CDR3 reads CASSTARRGALYGYTF. CDR3 DNA: TGTGCCAGTAGTACCGCTCGCAGGGGAGCGTTATATGGCTACACCTTC.